Listed here are 11 T cell receptor beta chains from one sample, sequenced in a study of blood T cell repertoires in COVID-19. The table came from immunoSEQ multiplex PCR; TCRdb's copy has only in-frame clones and leaves some out. The sample lists some 240,000 clones, 80% seen once, with 10% to 15% in the top ten. What was sequenced was peripheral blood. Source of these receptors: a human donor in a cohort sampled during active COVID-19.

The V gene is TRBV19, the J gene TRBJ1-1, with D perhaps matching TRBD1 (5 bases). Trimming removed 6 bases from V and 3 bases from J, with 11 bases in between. The V gene's germline CDR1 is LNHDA and CDR2 SQIVND (reference sequence). The length of the CDR3 is 13 residues. CDR3 sequence reads: CASRGGTYTEAFF. In nucleotides, the CDR3 is TGTGCCAGTAGGGGGGGGACTTACACTGAAGCTTTCTTT.

The gene calls are TRBV7-2 and TRBJ2-1; 7 nucleotides match TRBD2. V was pared by 4 bases and J by 0 bases, with 3 bases of the junction left unmatched. CDR3 length: 15 residues. The germline gives CDR1 SGHTA, CDR2 FQGNSA. CDR3 in amino acids: CASSSRTSSYNEQFF. The CDR3 region has the DNA TGTGCCAGCAGCTCCAGGACTAGCTCCTACAATGAGCAGTTCTTC. Variable domain in full (rest from reference TRBV7-2 and TRBJ2-1): GAGVSQSPSNKVTEKGKDVELRCDPISGHTALYWYRQSLGQGLEFLIYFQGNSAPDKSGLPSDRFSAERTGGSVSTLTIQRTQQEDSAVYLCASSSRTSSYNEQFFGPGTRLTVL.

The chain combines TRBV7-2 with TRBJ1-2; 9 bases agree with TRBD1. The germline V gene encodes CDR1 SGHTA and CDR2 FQGNSA. The CDR3 consists of 14 residues. The trim removed 5 bases at V and 5 bases at J, leaving 6 bases unmatched. CDR3 amino acids: CASSAGTGTYGYTF. The DNA for the CDR3 is TGTGCCAGCAGCGCCGGGACAGGGACATATGGCTACACCTTC. Variable domain in full (rest from reference TRBV7-2 and TRBJ1-2): GAGVSQSPSNKVTEKGKDVELRCDPISGHTALYWYRQSLGQGLEFLIYFQGNSAPDKSGLPSDRFSAERTGGSVSTLTIQRTQQEDSAVYLCASSAGTGTYGYTFGSGTRLTVV.

This clone turned up a few times. V usage is TRBV7-2 and J usage is TRBJ2-1, with TRBD2 matching over 13 bases. This CDR3 contains 17 residues. Germline V CDR1 and CDR2: SGHTA, FQGNSA. J was trimmed by 4 bases and V by 4 bases; bases with no gene match: 7. The CDR3 loop is CASSYTGLAGIYNEQFF. The DNA for the CDR3 is TGTGCCAGCAGCTATACGGGACTAGCGGGAATATACAATGAGCAGTTCTTC. The variable domain in full, with the rest retrieved from reference TRBV7-2 and TRBJ2-1, is GAGVSQSPSNKVTEKGKDVELRCDPISGHTALYWYRQSLGQGLEFLIYFQGNSAPDKSGLPSDRFSAERTGGSVSTLTIQRTQQEDSAVYLCASSYTGLAGIYNEQFFGPGTRLTVL.

The chain recombines TRBV10-3 with TRBJ1-2, with D possibly matching TRBD1 (6 bases). V was shortened by 0 bases and J by 0 bases, with 11 bases between the two germline ends. The CDR3 has 16 amino acids. CDR1 and CDR2 from the germline V gene are ENHRY and SYGVKD. As DNA, the CDR3 is TGTGCCATCAGTGAGTCCAGGGGACCTTCTAACTATGGCTACACCTTC. Its translation is CAISESRGPSNYGYTF.

The chain has TRBV4-2 and TRBJ1-2; possible D gene TRBD1, 6 bases. The germline V gene has CDR1 LGHNA and CDR2 YNFKEQ. This CDR3 contains 13 residues. Trimming cost V 2 bases and J 8 bases, with 12 bases left between them. CDR3 residues: CASSQLRGGGYTF. CDR3 coding DNA: TGTGCCAGCAGCCAACTCAGGGGTGGAGGCTACACCTTC.

This chain uses TRBV13 with TRBJ2-3, with 13 bases matching TRBD2. This CDR3 region has 17 residues. V dropped 4 bases and J dropped 6; count of bases not matched to a gene: 10. Germline V gene sequence: CDR1 PRHDT, CDR2 FYEKMQ (reference sequence). The CDR3 here is CASSSGPGLAGQDTQYF. The CDR3 DNA follows: TGTGCCAGCAGCTCCGGCCCGGGACTAGCGGGGCAGGATACGCAGTATTTT.

This chain connects TRBV3-1 (or the pseudogene TRBV3-2) to TRBJ1-5; D possibly corresponds to TRBD1 (6 bases). V lost 2 bases and J lost 2, with 13 bases in between. Germline V gene data show CDR1 as LGHDT and CDR2 as YNNKEL (reference sequence). This CDR3 is 16 amino acids long. The CDR3 bases are TGTGCCAGCAGCCAAACGGGGGCGGGAGGCAATCAGCCCCAGCATTTT. Translated: CASSQTGAGGNQPQHF.

This rearrangement joins TRBV12-5 to TRBJ2-5; 10 positions match TRBD1. This CDR3 contains 18 residues. Trimming removed 0 bases from V and 6 bases from J; junction bases left unmatched: 13. In germline, CDR1 is LGHNT, CDR2 FRNRAP. In DNA, the CDR3 is TGTGCTAGTGGTTTGGTACGAGCGAGGACAGGGGGAACGAAGACCCAGTACTTC. It specifies CASGLVRARTGGTKTQYF.

V is TRBV29-1 and J is TRBJ1-2; 9 bases fit TRBD1. CDR1 SQVTM and CDR2 ANQGSEA come from the germline V gene. V lost 6 bases and J lost 7; bases outside the gene matches: 6. There are 12 residues in the CDR3. CDR3 loop: CSVVQGALGYTF. As DNA, the CDR3 is TGCAGCGTGGTACAGGGGGCTCTTGGCTACACCTTC.

V usage is TRBV4-2 and J usage is TRBJ1-3; no clear D. The germline CDR1 and CDR2 sequences are LGHNA and YNFKEQ. V was cut by 0 bases and J by 7 bases, with 10 bases left in between. The CDR3 runs 14 residues. The CDR3, as DNA: TGTGCCAGCAGCCAAGATGATAATGGCAACACCATATATTTT. It translates to CASSQDDNGNTIYF.